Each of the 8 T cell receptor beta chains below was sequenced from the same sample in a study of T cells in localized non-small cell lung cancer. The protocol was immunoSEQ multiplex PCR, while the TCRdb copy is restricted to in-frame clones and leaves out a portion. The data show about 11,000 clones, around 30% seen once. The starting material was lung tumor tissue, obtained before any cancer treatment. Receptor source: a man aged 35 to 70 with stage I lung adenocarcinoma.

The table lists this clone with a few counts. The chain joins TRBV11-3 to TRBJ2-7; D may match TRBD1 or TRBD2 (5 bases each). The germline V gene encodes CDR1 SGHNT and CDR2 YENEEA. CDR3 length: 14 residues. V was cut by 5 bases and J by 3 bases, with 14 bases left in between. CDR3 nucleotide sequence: TGTGCCAGCAGCACAACCGGGACCAACTACGAGCAGTACTTC. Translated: CASSTTGTNYEQYF.

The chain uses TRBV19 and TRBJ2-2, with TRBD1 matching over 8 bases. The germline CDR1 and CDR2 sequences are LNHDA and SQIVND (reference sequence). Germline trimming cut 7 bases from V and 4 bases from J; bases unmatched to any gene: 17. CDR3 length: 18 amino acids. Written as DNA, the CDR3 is TGTGCCAGTATGGGGACGGCAGGGGGCAGGCCGAGCACCGGGGAGCTGTTTTTT. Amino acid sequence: CASMGTAGGRPSTGELFF.

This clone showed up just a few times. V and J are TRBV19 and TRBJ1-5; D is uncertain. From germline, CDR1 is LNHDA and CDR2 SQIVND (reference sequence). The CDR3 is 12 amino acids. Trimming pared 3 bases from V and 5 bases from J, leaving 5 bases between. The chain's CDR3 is CASSIRDQPQHF. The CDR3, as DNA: TGTGCCAGTAGTATCCGAGATCAGCCCCAGCATTTT.

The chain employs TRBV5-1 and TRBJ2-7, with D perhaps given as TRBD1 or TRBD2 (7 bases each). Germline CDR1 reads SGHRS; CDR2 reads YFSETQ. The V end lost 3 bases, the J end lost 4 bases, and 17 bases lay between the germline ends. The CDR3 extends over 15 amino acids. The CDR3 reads CASSYPQGGIYEQYF. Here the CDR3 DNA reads TGCGCCAGCAGCTATCCCCAGGGGGGGATATACGAGCAGTACTTC.

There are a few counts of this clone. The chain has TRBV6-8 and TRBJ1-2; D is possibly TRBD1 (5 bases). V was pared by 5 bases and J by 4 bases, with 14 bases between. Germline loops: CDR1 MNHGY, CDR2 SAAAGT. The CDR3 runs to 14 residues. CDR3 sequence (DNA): TGTGCCAGCAGTGGGTCAGGGTCTGCCTATGGCTACACCTTC. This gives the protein CASSGSGSAYGYTF.

CDR3 coding DNA: TGTGCCAGCAGCGTACAGGGTGGGACTTATGGCTACACCTTC. Its protein product is CASSVQGGTYGYTF. The chain carries TRBV9 and TRBJ1-2; tentative D call: TRBD1 (5 bases). This CDR3 contains 14 residues. V was pared by 1 base and J by 5 bases, with 12 bases between. The germline V gene encodes CDR1 SGDLS and CDR2 YYNGEE.

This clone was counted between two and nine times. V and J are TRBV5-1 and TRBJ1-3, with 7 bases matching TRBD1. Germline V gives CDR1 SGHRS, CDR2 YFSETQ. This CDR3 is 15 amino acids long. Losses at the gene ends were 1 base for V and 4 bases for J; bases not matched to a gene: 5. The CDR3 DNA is TGCGCCAGCAGCTTGCAGGGGGATCGCGGAAACACCATATATTTT. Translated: CASSLQGDRGNTIYF.

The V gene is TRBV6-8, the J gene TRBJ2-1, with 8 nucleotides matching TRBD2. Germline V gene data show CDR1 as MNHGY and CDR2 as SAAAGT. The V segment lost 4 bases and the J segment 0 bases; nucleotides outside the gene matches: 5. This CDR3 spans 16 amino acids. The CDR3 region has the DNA TGTGCCAGCAGTTTGACTAGCGAGCCCTCCTACAATGAGCAGTTCTTC. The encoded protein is CASSLTSEPSYNEQFF.